This T cell receptor beta chain was captured by sequencing in a study of graft-versus-host responses after intestinal transplantation. Across the whole study: Each patient got anti-thymocyte globulin induction, then tacrolimus and steroids for around three years.

The CDR3 spans 15 residues. Looked up from germline, CDR1 is MGHRA and CDR2 is YSYEKL. V was cut by 6 bases and J by 6 bases, with 18 bases left in between. As for this clone: Its antigen is as yet unknown.

TCRdb keeps only in-frame clones here, not all; method: immunoSEQ multiplex PCR. Of 85,000 to 130,000 clones in the sample, about 90% were seen once. Source: unstimulated CD4+ T cells sorted from spleen or lymph node cells, taken before intestinal transplant. V is TRBV4-1 and J is TRBJ2-1; D remains ambiguous. This clonotype originated in a human donor who received an intestinal transplant. This chain's CDR3 is CASRRLGKITNEQFF. The CDR3 coding sequence is TGCGCCAGCAGACGCCTAGGGAAGATAACCAATGAGCAGTTCTTC.